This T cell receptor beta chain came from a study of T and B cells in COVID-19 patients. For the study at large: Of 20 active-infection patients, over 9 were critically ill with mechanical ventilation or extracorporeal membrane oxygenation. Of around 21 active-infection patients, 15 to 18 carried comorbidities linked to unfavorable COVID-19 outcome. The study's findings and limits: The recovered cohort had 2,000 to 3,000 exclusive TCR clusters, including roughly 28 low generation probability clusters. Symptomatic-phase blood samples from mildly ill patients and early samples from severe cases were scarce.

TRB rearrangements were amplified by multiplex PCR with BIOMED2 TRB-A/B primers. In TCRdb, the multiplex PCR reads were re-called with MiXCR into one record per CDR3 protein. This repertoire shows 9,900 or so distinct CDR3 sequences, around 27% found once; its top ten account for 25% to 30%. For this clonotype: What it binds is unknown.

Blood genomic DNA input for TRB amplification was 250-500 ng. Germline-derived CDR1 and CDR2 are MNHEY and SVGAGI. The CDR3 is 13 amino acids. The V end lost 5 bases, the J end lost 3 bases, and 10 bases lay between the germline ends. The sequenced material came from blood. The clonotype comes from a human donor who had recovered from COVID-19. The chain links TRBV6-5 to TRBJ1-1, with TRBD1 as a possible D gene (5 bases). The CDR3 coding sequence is TGTGCCAGCAGTCGGACACTACACACTGAAGCTTTCTTT. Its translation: CASSRTLHTEAFF.